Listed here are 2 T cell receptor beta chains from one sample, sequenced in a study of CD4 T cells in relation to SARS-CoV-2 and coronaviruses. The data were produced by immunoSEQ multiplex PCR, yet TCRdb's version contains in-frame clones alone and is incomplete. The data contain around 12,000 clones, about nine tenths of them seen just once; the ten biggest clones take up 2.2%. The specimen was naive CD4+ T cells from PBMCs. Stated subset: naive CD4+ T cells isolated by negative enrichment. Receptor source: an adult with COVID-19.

The CDR3 region has the DNA TGCGCCAGCAGCCAAGACGGACAGGGGACGCACTCCTACGAGCAGTACTTC. This encodes CASSQDGQGTHSYEQYF. The chain is built from TRBV4-1 and TRBJ2-7, with 9 bases identical to TRBD1. The germline V gene encodes CDR1 MGHRA and CDR2 YSYEKL. The CDR3 sequence is 17 residues long. V was pared by 0 bases and J by 0 bases, with 6 bases of the junction left unmatched.

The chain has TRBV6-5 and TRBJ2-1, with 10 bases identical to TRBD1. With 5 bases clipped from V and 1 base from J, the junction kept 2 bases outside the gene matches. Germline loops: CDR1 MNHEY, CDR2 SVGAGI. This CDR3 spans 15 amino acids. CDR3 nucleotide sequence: TGTGCCAGCAGTAGGACAGGGGGGTCCTACAATGAGCAGTTCTTC. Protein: CASSRTGGSYNEQFF.